Below, 15 T cell receptor beta chains from the same sample are listed, as sequenced in a study of breast tumors, draining lymph nodes, adjacent tissues. TCRdb recomputed calls from the multiplex PCR reads with MiXCR, one row per CDR3 protein. The sample consists of some 170,000 distinct CDR3 sequences, 33% of them appearing once. Axillary draining lymph nodes of breast cancer patients supplied the node samples. Input material: axillary lymph node tissue. The receptors stem from a female donor with breast cancer. Some clones in this sample may be carry-over from other donors' samples.

This clonotype was seen at least ten times. The J gene is TRBJ2-3, the V gene TRBV19; 7 bases align to TRBD1. There are 13 residues in the CDR3. Trimming at V came to 7 bases and at J to 9 bases, leaving 10 bases not matched to a gene. Germline V gives CDR1 LNHDA, CDR2 SQIVND (reference sequence). CDR3 region: CASKTGPTGTQYF. CDR3 bases: TGTGCCAGTAAGACAGGGCCTACCGGAACGCAGTATTTT.

This clonotype has a count of ten or more. This rearrangement joins TRBV29-1 to TRBJ1-2; D uncertain. V lost 6 bases, J lost 3 bases, and 11 bases lay in between. The germline V gene has CDR1 SQVTM and CDR2 ANQGSEA. This CDR3 spans 12 amino acids. The CDR3 loop is CSVFPLDYGYTF. CDR3 nucleotide sequence: TGCAGCGTCTTTCCATTGGACTATGGCTACACCTTC. Together with reference TRBV29-1 and TRBJ1-2, the CDR3 gives the full variable domain: SAVISQKPSRDICQRGTSLTIQCQVDSQVTMMFWYRQQPGQSLTLIATANQGSEATYESGFVIDKFPISRPNLTFSTLTVSNMSPEDSSIYLCSVFPLDYGYTFGSGTRLTVV.

A remark on this clonotype: A much larger clone lies a single base off, so this may be a read error. This sequence joins TRBV6-6 and TRBJ1-5, with D tentatively TRBD1 (5 bases). The CDR3 runs 15 residues. The germline V and J ends were trimmed by 7 bases and 6 bases, with 19 bases remaining between them. The germline CDR1 and CDR2 sequences are MNHNY and SVGAGI (reference sequence). This chain's CDR3 is CASTQTPGGGQPQHF. The CDR3 DNA sequence: TGTGCCAGCACCCAAACCCCTGGTGGGGGTCAGCCCCAGCATTTT.

This clonotype came up many times. The chain combines TRBV20-1 with TRBJ2-1; unclear D gene. Germline CDR1 DFQATT, CDR2 SNEGSKA (reference sequence). This CDR3 is 13 amino acids long. Trimming pared 3 bases from V and 3 bases from J, leaving 9 bases between. The CDR3 nucleotides are TGCAGTGCTAGGTATGTTGACTACAATGAGCAGTTCTTC. Protein: CSARYVDYNEQFF.

This clonotype was recorded at least ten times. The chain carries TRBV10-3 and TRBJ2-3, with 9 nucleotides matching TRBD1. Germline V lookup: CDR1 ENHRY, CDR2 SYGVKD. With V trimmed by 8 bases and J by 3 bases, 3 bases remained unmatched. CDR3 size: 13 residues. The CDR3 region is CAISGQGTDTQYF. The DNA for the CDR3 is TGTGCCATCTCCGGACAGGGGACAGATACGCAGTATTTT.

Regarding this clonotype: This may be a read error: a much more frequent sequence differs by one nucleotide. V and J are TRBV27 and TRBJ1-4; D gene uncertain. The CDR3 loop spans 14 amino acids. Trimming took off 3 bases at V and 6 bases at J, with 11 bases between the two ends. CDR1 MNHEY and CDR2 SMNVEV come from the germline V gene (reference sequence). CDR3 amino acids: CASSFYQRDEKLFF. The CDR3 DNA reads TGTGCCAGCAGTTTTTACCAGAGGGATGAAAAACTGTTTTTT.

In its sample, this clonotype was seen many times. An end of the junction differs from the germline gene, which may be a read error. This rearrangement joins TRBV9 to TRBJ2-5; no firm D call. Germline loops: CDR1 SGDLS, CDR2 YYNGEE. The length of the CDR3 is 14 residues. The CDR3 region is CASSPRTSQETQSF. The CDR3 DNA is TGTGCCAGCAGCCCCAGGACGAGCCAAGAGACCCAGTCCTTC.

V gene TRBV6-4 combines with J gene TRBJ2-1; TRBD2 might be the D (6 bases). Germline lookup yields CDR1 MRHNA and CDR2 SNTAGT. Trimming removed 10 bases at V and 9 bases at J, with 22 bases between. The CDR3 has 14 amino acids. CDR3 sequence (DNA): TGTGCCACGACACAATCCGGCCGGGGGAGTGAGCAGTTCTTC. Its protein product is CATTQSGRGSEQFF.

This clonotype was seen just once. The junction and the germline gene differ at one end; a read error may be behind it. V is TRBV29-1 and J is TRBJ1-6; D uncertain. Germline V gene lookup returns CDR1 SQVTM and CDR2 ANQGSEA. The CDR3 is 13 amino acids. The CDR3 loop is CSVSTKYNSPLRF. CDR3 sequence (DNA): TGCAGCGTCTCTACAAAGTATAATTCACCCCTCCGCTTT.

This clonotype was observed a few times. This may be a read error: a much more frequent sequence differs by one nucleotide. The V and J genes are TRBV6-2 or TRBV6-3 and TRBJ2-5, with TRBD2 identical over 8 bases. CDR1 and CDR2 from the germline V gene are MNHEY and SVGEGT. This CDR3 comprises 15 residues. With 5 bases clipped from V and 5 bases from J, the junction kept 10 bases outside the gene matches. CDR3 residues: CASSHRLASKETQYF. The CDR3 nucleotides are TGTGCCAGCAGTCACCGACTAGCGTCGAAGGAGACCCAGTACTTC.

This clonotype came up a few times. This may be a read error, as it is one base from a much larger clone. This rearrangement joins TRBV5-1 to TRBJ2-5; D possibly matches TRBD1 or TRBD2 (5 bases each). Germline V gene data show CDR1 as SGHRS and CDR2 as YFSETQ. This CDR3 is 14 amino acids long. The V and J ends lost 4 bases and 8 bases respectively, with 18 bases between them. CDR3 amino acids: CASSLRDLRDTQYF. The CDR3 DNA sequence: TGCGCCAGCAGCCTCCGGGACCTCAGGGACACCCAGTACTTC.

This clonotype was observed at least ten times. V usage is TRBV5-1 and J usage is TRBJ1-4; a weak D match, TRBD1 (6 bases). The CDR3 has 15 amino acids. The ends were cut back, 0 bases at V and 7 bases at J, with 13 bases in the middle. In germline, CDR1 is SGHRS, CDR2 YFSETQ. CDR3 loop: CASSLVPGVGEKLFF. Written as DNA, the CDR3 is TGCGCCAGCAGCTTGGTTCCAGGGGTTGGTGAAAAACTGTTTTTT. The full variable domain, in which reference TRBV5-1 and TRBJ1-4 provide the parts outside the CDR3, is KAGVTQTPRYLIKTRGQQVTLSCSPISGHRSVSWYQQTPGQGLQFLFEYFSETQRNKGNFPGRFSGRQFSNSRSEMNVSTLELGDSALYLCASSLVPGVGEKLFFGSGTQLSVL.

This clonotype appeared many times. The chain is built from TRBV7-2 and TRBJ2-2; TRBD2 might be the D (5 bases). Trimming removed 3 bases from V and 3 bases from J, with 11 bases in between. From germline, CDR1 is SGHTA and CDR2 FQGNSA. The CDR3 runs to 15 residues. CDR3 bases: TGTGCCAGCAGCTTTACCGGGGTTGACACCGGGGAGCTGTTTTTT. Protein sequence: CASSFTGVDTGELFF.

Remarks on this clonotype: The junction differs from germline at one of its ends, possibly a read error. This rearrangement joins TRBV6-2 or TRBV6-3 to TRBJ1-2; the D is unclear. Germline V gene data show CDR1 as MNHEY and CDR2 as SVGEGT. The CDR3 contains 12 residues. CDR3 amino acids: CASSHSFFGYTF. CDR3 DNA: TGTGCCAGCAGTCACTCGTTTTTTGGCTACACCTTC.

To note about this clonotype: The junction shows a germline mismatch at one end, possibly a read error. The chain links TRBV7-6 to TRBJ2-7; D is undetermined. Germline V lookup: CDR1 SGHVS, CDR2 FNYEAQ. The CDR3 covers 15 residues. The CDR3 sequence: CASSQSLGSPYGQYF. The CDR3 DNA reads as TGTGCCAGCAGCCAGTCCCTAGGAAGCCCCTACGGGCAGTACTTC.